The 27 T cell receptor beta chains below come from one sample, sequenced in a study of regulatory T cells in long-lasting Graves disease. Investigators prepared the TCR beta libraries by applying iRepertoire HTBI primers and Arm-PCR of CDR3 regions. TCRdb processed the multiplex PCR reads anew with MiXCR; each CDR3 protein has one entry. This sample has 350,000 to 450,000 distinct CDR3 sequences; approximately 15% occur once, and the top ten carry about a sixth. Noted time point: newly diagnosed GD, antithyroid drugs for less than 3 months. Extracted RNA from PBMCs served as the source of the TCR library. This sample was shared with a second study, whose subject was T cells in Graves' hyperthyroidism and ophthalmopathy.

The material was peripheral blood mononuclear cells (PBMCs), obtained at new diagnosis, from a patient treated with antithyroid drugs. These receptors originate from a woman in her twenties or thirties with Graves disease.

This clonotype has a count of ten or more. The CDR3 bases are TGCGCCATCTACTACGAGCAGTACTTC. Protein product: CAIYYEQYF. V usage is TRBV5-1 and J usage is TRBJ2-7; D is unresolved. Germline assignment: CDR1 SGHRS and CDR2 YFSETQ. This CDR3 contains 9 residues. The V and J ends lost 9 bases and 3 bases respectively, with 4 bases between them.

In its sample, this clonotype was seen a few times. V usage is TRBV5-1 and J usage is TRBJ1-2; D is perhaps TRBD1 (6 bases). The germline V and J ends were trimmed by 0 bases and 5 bases, with 17 bases remaining between them. This CDR3 has 16 amino acids. CDR1 and CDR2 from the germline V gene are SGHRS and YFSETQ. The CDR3 sequence: CASSLAGFQTGYGYTF. The CDR3 DNA reads TGCGCCAGCAGCTTGGCCGGCTTCCAGACAGGATATGGCTACACCTTC.

This clonotype was found a few times. The chain has TRBV24-1 and TRBJ2-2; D not resolved. Per the germline V gene, CDR1 is KGHDR and CDR2 is SFDVKD. There are 11 residues in the CDR3. Trimming stripped 4 bases from V and 10 bases from J, with 6 bases between. CDR3 sequence reads: CATSDPPELFF. Here the CDR3 DNA reads TGTGCCACCAGTGACCCCCCGGAGCTGTTTTTT.

The CDR3 DNA follows: TGCAGTGCTAGAGTCCGGGACAGGGGTTACGAGCAGTACTTC. It specifies CSARVRDRGYEQYF. This chain joins TRBV20-1 and TRBJ2-7; 10 bases line up with TRBD1. CDR1 is DFQATT, CDR2 SNEGSKA, per germline (reference sequence). CDR3 length: 14 residues. The trim removed 1 base at V and 4 bases at J, leaving 4 bases unmatched.

This clonotype came up many times. The chain carries TRBV3-1 and TRBJ1-2; 7 bases match TRBD1. The CDR3 covers 16 residues. CDR1 and CDR2 from the germline V gene are LGHDT and YNNKEL (reference sequence). Trimming at V came to 1 base and at J to 1 base, leaving 6 bases not matched to a gene. The CDR3 region has the DNA TGTGCCAGCAGCCAAGGGTGGACAGGAGTTAACTATGGCTACACCTTC. Translated, it gives CASSQGWTGVNYGYTF.

This clonotype was seen more than once but under ten times. V gene TRBV11-2 combines with J gene TRBJ1-3, with TRBD1 matching over 8 bases. This CDR3 comprises 16 residues. CDR1 and CDR2 from the germline V gene are SGHAT and FQNNGV. Unmatched junction bases numbered 7, after V lost 5 bases and J lost 1 base. The CDR3: CASSPAGGFSGNTIYF. CDR3 in DNA: TGTGCCAGCAGCCCAGCAGGGGGCTTTTCTGGAAACACCATATATTTT.

This clonotype appeared many times. The V call is TRBV20-1, the J call TRBJ1-5; D call uncertain. CDR3 length: 15 residues. Germline-derived CDR1 and CDR2 are DFQATT and SNEGSKA (reference sequence). Trimming took off 1 base at V and 2 bases at J, with 12 bases between the two ends. DNA of the CDR3: TGCAGTGCTAGAGTATCGGAGGCGGGCAATCAGCCCCAGCATTTT. Residues: CSARVSEAGNQPQHF.

Regarding this clonotype: Since a much larger clone is just one base distant, this may be a read error. V and J are TRBV29-1 and TRBJ2-3; TRBD2 agrees at 11 bases. Gene TRBJ2-7 matches the end of the DNA better, so the J call may be wrong. The CDR3 runs to 18 residues. Germline CDR1 and CDR2: SQVTM and ANQGSEA. The CDR3, as DNA: TGCAGCGTTCGAGAAGCGGGACACAGACTAGCGGGAAACAATGAGCAGTACTTC. It is translated as CSVREAGHRLAGNNEQYF.

This clonotype was seen many times. J is TRBJ2-7 and V is TRBV3-1; TRBD1 or TRBD2 may be the D gene (5 bases each). Deletions cut 4 bases from V and 3 bases from J, with 7 bases between. The CDR3 has 12 amino acids. CDR1 and CDR2 from the germline V gene are LGHDT and YNNKEL (reference sequence). CDR3: CASSRDGYEQYF. Here the CDR3 DNA reads TGTGCCAGCAGCCGGGACGGCTACGAGCAGTACTTC.

The chain combines TRBV10-3 with TRBJ1-5; weak D call: TRBD1 (6 bases). The V gene's germline CDR1 is ENHRY and CDR2 SYGVKD. The CDR3 is made up of 15 amino acids. V was trimmed by 2 bases and J by 2 bases, leaving 10 bases between them. This CDR3 is CAISEDKGGNQPQHF. The DNA for the CDR3 is TGTGCCATCAGTGAGGACAAGGGGGGCAATCAGCCCCAGCATTTT.

This clonotype was seen many times. The chain is built from TRBV6-2 or TRBV6-3 and TRBJ2-1; D gene uncertain. The germline V and J ends were trimmed by 6 bases and 2 bases, with 17 bases remaining between them. The CDR3 totals 16 residues. Looked up from germline, CDR1 is MNHEY and CDR2 is SVGEGT. The CDR3 coding sequence is TGTGCCAGCAGATCCTCGACCTGGCGAACCTACAATGAGCAGTTCTTC. This gives the protein CASRSSTWRTYNEQFF.

Only a few counts were recorded for this clonotype. The chain links TRBV20-1 to TRBJ2-1; D not resolved. Germline CDR1 reads DFQATT; CDR2 reads SNEGSKA (reference sequence). The ends were cut back, 1 base at V and 0 bases at J, with 7 bases in the middle. The CDR3 has 14 amino acids. CDR3 loop: CSARVGTSYNEQFF. In DNA form, the CDR3 reads TGCAGTGCTAGAGTCGGAACCTCCTACAATGAGCAGTTCTTC.

Turning to this clonotype: This could be a read error, since a much larger clone is one nucleotide away. This chain connects TRBV7-6 to TRBJ2-3; TRBD2 is a possible D gene (5 bases). The CDR3 spans 15 residues. Germline CDR1 is SGHVS and CDR2 is FNYEAQ. The CDR3 is CVSSTVRAYTDTQYF. The CDR3 bases are TGTGTCAGCAGCACCGTGAGGGCCTACACAGATACGCAGTATTTT.

This clonotype was counted at least ten times. V and J are TRBV29-1 and TRBJ2-7; no firm D call. V lost 4 bases to trimming and J lost 1 base, with 14 bases between them. The germline V gene has CDR1 SQVTM and CDR2 ANQGSEA. This CDR3 contains 14 residues. CDR3 amino acids: CSVALTYASYEQYF. The CDR3 bases are TGCAGCGTTGCCTTGACCTACGCGTCCTACGAGCAGTACTTC.

This chain uses TRBV4-1 with TRBJ1-1, with D uncertain. Germline V gene sequence: CDR1 MGHRA, CDR2 YSYEKL. Between the trimmed V and J ends, which lost 3 bases and 1 base, there was a span of 15 bases. The CDR3 has 16 residues. The CDR3 DNA sequence: TGCGCCAGCAGCCAGGTGGGCGGGAAAGGGAACACTGAAGCTTTCTTT. Residues: CASSQVGGKGNTEAFF.

This clonotype has at least ten counts. The chain combines TRBV28 with TRBJ2-1; a possible D gene is TRBD2 (6 bases). The CDR3 length is 13 residues. Germline lookup yields CDR1 MDHEN and CDR2 SYDVKM. V dropped 9 bases and J dropped 5 bases, with 14 bases sitting between them. This chain's CDR3 is CASVAGTHNEQFF. The CDR3 DNA reads as TGTGCCAGTGTGGCGGGAACTCACAATGAGCAGTTCTTC.

Only a few counts were recorded for this clonotype. V and J are TRBV4-1 and TRBJ2-1, with a possible D match to TRBD2 (5 bases). The CDR3 loop spans 16 amino acids. CDR1 is MGHRA and CDR2 is YSYEKL in the germline V gene. V dropped 2 bases and J dropped 8 bases, with 19 bases sitting between them. Written as DNA, the CDR3 is TGCGCCAGCAGCCAAAACGACCTTACCGGGAAGGATGAGCAGTTCTTC. This codes for CASSQNDLTGKDEQFF.

This clonotype was counted many times. The V and J genes are TRBV12-3 or TRBV12-4 and TRBJ1-3; D not resolved. The CDR3 covers 18 residues. V lost 5 bases, J lost 0 bases, and 20 bases lay in between. CDR3 protein: CASSPSRWQINSGNTIYF. DNA of the CDR3: TGTGCCAGCAGTCCTTCCCGCTGGCAGATAAACTCTGGAAACACCATATATTTT.

A remark on this clonotype: At one boundary the junction diverges from the germline segment, which might be a read error. The J gene is TRBJ1-1, the V gene TRBV24-1; TRBD1 matches 9 bases. The CDR3 consists of 16 residues. Germline loops: CDR1 KGHDR, CDR2 SFDVKD. This CDR3 is CATSDSGGQGMTGAFF. For the CDR3, the DNA is TGTGCCACCAGTGATTCGGGGGGACAGGGAATGACTGGAGCTTTCTTT.

In its sample, this clonotype was seen a few times. The germline gene is not matched at one end of the junction; a read error may be the cause. The rearrangement joins TRBV13 to TRBJ2-7, with D unclear. Germline values: CDR1 PRHDT, CDR2 FYEKMQ (reference sequence). This CDR3 has 12 amino acids. The CDR3 loop reads CTSSLVEGEQYF. The CDR3 DNA reads TGTACCAGCAGCTTAGTAGAAGGGGAGCAGTACTTC.

This chain joins TRBV10-3 and TRBJ2-3; no firm D call. CDR1 is ENHRY and CDR2 is SYGVKD in the germline V gene. This CDR3 has 13 residues. V was trimmed by 5 bases and J by 0 bases, leaving 6 bases between them. This CDR3 reads CAISWGSTDTQYF. Here the CDR3 DNA reads TGTGCCATCAGTTGGGGTAGCACAGATACGCAGTATTTT.

This clonotype was counted many times. The CDR3 region has the DNA TGTGCCAGCAGCGGGGGACAGGGGGCGATTCAGCCCCAGCATTTT. Its translation: CASSGGQGAIQPQHF. V is TRBV12-3 or TRBV12-4 and J is TRBJ1-5, with 12 bases matching TRBD1. V lost 6 bases and J lost 6; bases outside the gene matches: 6. This CDR3 is 15 amino acids long.

V gene TRBV5-1 combines with J gene TRBJ1-4, with 8 bases fitting TRBD1. CDR3 length: 22 residues. CDR1 is SGHRS, CDR2 YFSETQ, per germline. Trimming took 2 bases from V and 0 from J; bases not matched to a gene: 21. In DNA, the CDR3 is TGCGCCAGCAGCTTACCCCGGATTAGGGGACAGGAGGTAGTTGCAACTAATGAAAAACTGTTTTTT. Translation: CASSLPRIRGQEVVATNEKLFF.

This clonotype was counted between two and nine times. The J gene is TRBJ2-7, the V gene TRBV5-6, with a possible D match to TRBD1 (6 bases). The V end lost 4 bases, the J end lost 7 bases, and 18 bases lay between the germline ends. This CDR3 comprises 14 residues. Germline V lookup: CDR1 SGHDT, CDR2 YYEEEE. CDR3 coding DNA: TGTGCCAGCAGCCCAGGGACAAGCGTTGGGGAGCAGTACTTC. It translates to CASSPGTSVGEQYF.

Remarks on this clonotype: A much more abundant neighbour one base away suggests this may be a read error. This sequence joins TRBV11-2 and TRBJ1-2; D perhaps matches TRBD1 (5 bases). In germline, CDR1 is SGHAT, CDR2 FQNNGV. The CDR3 length is 16 residues. Trimming shortened V by 5 bases and J by 7 bases, and 23 bases separated the two germline ends. In DNA form, the CDR3 reads TGTGCCAGCAGCCCCGGGACTCATCCCACGGGACTTGGCTACACCTTC. Protein: CASSPGTHPTGLGYTF.

V and J are TRBV24-1 and TRBJ2-3, with 7 bases matching TRBD1. The CDR3 is 16 amino acids. With 4 bases clipped from V and 1 base from J, the junction kept 7 bases outside the gene matches. Looked up from germline, CDR1 is KGHDR and CDR2 is SFDVKD. CDR3 DNA: TGTGCCACCAGTGACGACAGGGAGATTGGCACAGATACGCAGTATTTT. This gives the protein CATSDDREIGTDTQYF.

Comment on this clonotype: A much more abundant neighbour one base away suggests this may be a read error. The CDR3 DNA reads as TGTGCCAGCAGCTTTGGGAGCGAGCCCACAGATACGCAGTATTTT. This codes for CASSFGSEPTDTQYF. This chain links TRBV11-2 with TRBJ2-3, with a possible D match to TRBD2 (5 bases). Germline assignment: CDR1 SGHAT and CDR2 FQNNGV. This CDR3 region has 15 residues. Trimming cost V 3 bases and J 2 bases, with 12 bases left between them.